This T cell receptor (beta chain) comes out of a study of graft-versus-host responses after intestinal transplantation. Study in general: In this cohort, recipients had multivisceral, liver-intestinal, or isolated intestinal transplants. Uniformly, recipients were administered anti-thymocyte globulin induction with subsequent tacrolimus and steroids for two to three years. Whole-study findings and limits: Some patients had graft-donor T cell macrochimerism. In their allografts, the ratios of graft-versus-host to host-versus-graft T cell clones were high. Recipient marrow harbored GvH clones, some of which surfaced first in ileum or blood.

Of note for this clone: As yet, its antigen is unknown.

Between the trimmed V and J ends, which lost 3 bases and 7 bases, there was a span of 9 bases. The CDR3 has 12 residues. Germline V lookup: CDR1 LNHDA, CDR2 SQIVND (reference sequence). Data came from immunoSEQ multiplex PCR; TCRdb stores just in-frame clones and leaves some out. The repertoire consists of roughly 93,000 clones, with 80% to 95% occurring once and the leading ten covering roughly 0.39%. The source is a human donor who was the organ donor for an intestinal transplant. This specimen was unstimulated CD8+ T cells sorted from spleen or lymph node cells, taken before transplant. This sequence joins TRBV19 and TRBJ1-1, with D hard to call. CDR3 loop: CASSIGQIEAFF. CDR3 coding DNA: TGTGCCAGTAGTATTGGGCAAATTGAAGCTTTCTTT.